This entry lists 27 T cell receptor beta chains sequenced from one sample in a study of shared clonotypes between healthy human individuals. The repertoire was sequenced with immunoSEQ multiplex PCR; TCRdb's copy has only in-frame clones and lacks some. Of about 600,000 clones listed, 97% are singletons. Sequencing used naive CD4+ T cells sorted from blood. The subset here: CD45RA+ positively selected. These receptors were taken from a woman in her 30s in good health.

The chain employs TRBV13 and TRBJ1-3; D is uncertain. This CDR3 comprises 15 residues. Germline loops: CDR1 PRHDT, CDR2 FYEKMQ (reference sequence). With 5 bases removed from V and 8 bases from J, the gap between germline ends came to 19 bases. The CDR3 loop reads CASSPVVRQSDTIYF. As DNA, the CDR3 is TGTGCCAGCAGCCCGGTGGTTCGGCAATCGGACACCATATATTTT.

This chain connects TRBV5-1 to TRBJ2-5; 12 bases are shared with TRBD2. Per the germline V gene, CDR1 is SGHRS and CDR2 is YFSETQ. V lost 1 base, J lost 2 bases, and 3 bases stayed unmatched. This CDR3 spans 16 amino acids. CDR3 sequence (DNA): TGCGCCAGCAGCTTGTTGACTAGCGGGAGTCAAGAGACCCAGTACTTC. Its translation is CASSLLTSGSQETQYF.

As concerns this clone: The germline gene is not matched at one end of the junction; a read error may be the cause. The sample has other DNA sequences that encode this CDR3 too. CDR3 DNA: TGTGCCATCAGCGAGTCATGGACAGGAGGCGGCGAGCAGTACTTC. This translates into CAISESWTGGGEQYF. The chain links TRBV10-3 to TRBJ2-7, with TRBD1 matching 7 bases. CDR1 is ENHRY and CDR2 is SYGVKD in the germline V gene. The CDR3 sequence is 15 residues long.

This clone was detected a few times. The chain links TRBV9 to TRBJ2-7; D gene uncertain. Germline loops: CDR1 SGDLS, CDR2 YYNGEE. With 1 base removed from V and 0 bases from J, the gap between germline ends came to 8 bases. CDR3 length: 14 amino acids. The CDR3 region is CASSVLGFSYEQYF. The CDR3 nucleotides are TGTGCCAGCAGCGTACTAGGCTTCTCCTACGAGCAGTACTTC.

V is TRBV5-4 and J is TRBJ2-1; D possibly matches TRBD1 or TRBD2 (5 bases each). The CDR3 has 12 residues. V was pared by 4 bases and J by 9 bases, with 11 bases between. Germline V gene lookup returns CDR1 SGHNT and CDR2 YYREEE (reference sequence). The CDR3 protein is CASSPTRGEQFF. The DNA of the CDR3 is TGTGCCAGCAGCCCAACTAGGGGTGAGCAGTTCTTC.

The chain carries TRBV7-3 and TRBJ2-3, with D perhaps assigned TRBD1 or TRBD2 (6 bases each). The germline V gene has CDR1 SGHTA and CDR2 FQGTGA. CDR3 size: 14 residues. Trimming pared 5 bases from V and 0 bases from J, leaving 9 bases between. This chain's CDR3 is CASSRGHSTDTQYF. CDR3 coding DNA: TGTGCCAGCAGCCGGGGGCATAGCACAGATACGCAGTATTTT.

This chain uses TRBV28 with TRBJ1-5, with a tentative D call TRBD1 (5 bases). The CDR3 totals 13 residues. V gave up 5 bases and J gave up 3 bases, with 8 bases separating them. Germline V CDR1 and CDR2: MDHEN, SYDVKM. The CDR3 sequence: CASSRQINQPQHF. The CDR3 nucleotides read TGTGCCAGCAGTCGACAGATCAATCAGCCCCAGCATTTT.

The chain is built from TRBV5-1 and TRBJ2-1, with unresolved D. The CDR3 covers 16 residues. V was shortened by 1 base and J by 0 bases, with 11 bases between the two germline ends. Germline assignment: CDR1 SGHRS and CDR2 YFSETQ. The CDR3 region is CASSLSGSFSYNEQFF. DNA for the CDR3: TGCGCCAGCAGCTTGTCGGGCAGTTTCTCCTACAATGAGCAGTTCTTC.

The chain carries TRBV7-2 and TRBJ2-5; 8 nucleotides match TRBD2. V shed 2 bases, J shed 4 bases, and the junction held 9 bases outside the gene matches. CDR3 length equals 16 residues. The germline V gene has CDR1 SGHTA and CDR2 FQGNSA. The CDR3 DNA reads TGTGCCAGCAGCTTATCCCGGGCTAGCGGGTCAGAGACCCAGTACTTC. This codes for CASSLSRASGSETQYF. Full variable domain (remainder filled in from reference TRBV7-2 and TRBJ2-5): GAGVSQSPSNKVTEKGKDVELRCDPISGHTALYWYRQSLGQGLEFLIYFQGNSAPDKSGLPSDRFSAERTGGSVSTLTIQRTQQEDSAVYLCASSLSRASGSETQYFGPGTRLLVL.

J is TRBJ1-1 and V is TRBV10-2; no definite D call. This CDR3 spans 15 amino acids. Deletions cut 2 bases from V and 11 bases from J, with 21 bases between. Germline V gene sequence: CDR1 WSHSY, CDR2 SAAADI. CDR3 nucleotides: TGCGCCAGCAGTGAGGGGGTTGTGGCCGGTGGGTCGGCTTTCTTT. Translated: CASSEGVVAGGSAFF.

The chain carries TRBV28 and TRBJ2-1; perhaps D is TRBD1 or TRBD2 (5 bases each). In germline, CDR1 is MDHEN, CDR2 SYDVKM. This CDR3 has 14 residues. V was cut by 3 bases and J by 0 bases, with 6 bases left in between. The DNA of the CDR3 is TGTGCCAGCAGTTTGAGGGGCTCCTACAATGAGCAGTTCTTC. Protein: CASSLRGSYNEQFF.

The chain joins TRBV7-2 to TRBJ2-1, with a weak D call TRBD2 (5 bases). Trimming took off 0 bases at V and 6 bases at J, with 9 bases between the two ends. The V gene's germline CDR1 is SGHTA and CDR2 FQGNSA. The CDR3 runs 14 residues. CDR3 protein: CASSLAGAVNEQFF. The CDR3 DNA is TGTGCCAGCAGCTTAGCGGGAGCCGTCAATGAGCAGTTCTTC.

This clone was counted once. The rearrangement uses TRBV7-3 and TRBJ2-7; 11 nucleotides align to TRBD2. The CDR3 has 16 residues. The V gene end was trimmed by 4 bases and the J gene end by 5 bases; junction bases not matched to a gene: 10. Germline CDR1 reads SGHTA; CDR2 reads FQGTGA. The CDR3 sequence is CASSSRLLAGADEQYF. DNA of the CDR3: TGTGCCAGCAGCTCGCGTTTACTAGCGGGGGCCGACGAGCAGTACTTC. The full variable domain, in which reference TRBV7-3 and TRBJ2-7 provide the parts outside the CDR3, is GAGVSQTPSNKVTEKGKYVELRCDPISGHTALYWYRQSLGQGPEFLIYFQGTGAADDSGLPNDRFFAVRPEGSVSTLKIQRTERGDSAVYLCASSSRLLAGADEQYFGPGTRLTVT.

The rearrangement uses TRBV28 and TRBJ2-2; D perhaps matches TRBD2 (5 bases). The germline V gene has CDR1 MDHEN and CDR2 SYDVKM. V lost 6 bases to trimming and J lost 4 bases, with 12 bases between them. CDR3 length: 14 residues. In DNA form, the CDR3 reads TGTGCCAGCAGGAAGTGGGCGGGCACCGGGGAGCTGTTTTTT. Its protein product is CASRKWAGTGELFF. The full variable domain, with the rest looked up from reference TRBV28 and TRBJ2-2, is DVKVTQSSRYLVKRTGEKVFLECVQDMDHENMFWYRQDPGLGLRLIYFSYDVKMKEKGDIPEGYSVSREKKERFSLILESASTNQTSMYLCASRKWAGTGELFFGEGSRLTVL.

Turning to this clone: Distinct nucleotide sequences in the sample also encode this CDR3. The genes are TRBV4-1 and TRBJ1-1; D is perhaps TRBD1 (5 bases). CDR1 and CDR2 from the germline V gene are MGHRA and YSYEKL. CDR3 size: 15 residues. V lost 1 base, J lost 1 base, and 10 bases lay in between. The CDR3 DNA reads TGCGCCAGCAGCCAAGGCTTTGGACAGAACACTGAAGCTTTCTTT. Its translation is CASSQGFGQNTEAFF.

The V and J genes are TRBV4-2 and TRBJ2-7; D may be TRBD1 or TRBD2 (5 bases each). CDR1 LGHNA and CDR2 YNFKEQ come from the germline V gene. The CDR3 sequence is 13 residues long. V shed 4 bases and J shed 3 bases, with 10 bases lying between them. The CDR3 nucleotides are TGTGCCAGCAGCCTCGGGACGGGCTACGAGCAGTACTTC. Encoded protein: CASSLGTGYEQYF.

As for this clone: The sample has other DNA sequences that encode this CDR3 too. This chain uses TRBV6-5 with TRBJ1-1; no definite D call. Germline loops: CDR1 MNHEY, CDR2 SVGAGI. The CDR3 extends over 14 amino acids. Trimming removed 1 base from V and 2 bases from J, with 8 bases in between. The CDR3 sequence is CASSYLDGNTEAFF. The CDR3 DNA follows: TGTGCCAGCAGTTACTTGGACGGAAACACTGAAGCTTTCTTT.

The chain carries TRBV9 and TRBJ2-5, with 9 positions matching TRBD1. The DNA matches TRBJ2-7 better at its end, which makes the J call doubtful. The CDR3 runs 14 residues. Germline-derived CDR1 and CDR2 are SGDLS and YYNGEE. The CDR3 DNA is TGTGCCAGCAGCCCGAGGACAGGGGAGTACGAGCAGTACTTC. Its protein is CASSPRTGEYEQYF.

The rearrangement links TRBV4-1 to TRBJ2-1; 7 bases are shared with TRBD1. The CDR3 is 16 residues long. The germline CDR1 and CDR2 sequences are MGHRA and YSYEKL. Losses at the gene ends were 0 bases for V and 12 bases for J; bases not matched to a gene: 14. For the CDR3, the DNA is TGCGCCAGCAGCCAAGATGACAGGGTCCAGCTATTTGGGCAGTTCTTC. Encoded protein: CASSQDDRVQLFGQFF.

The rearrangement uses TRBV15 and TRBJ2-7; 8 bases align to TRBD1. CDR1 and CDR2 (germline): LNHNV, YYDKDF (reference sequence). Losses at the gene ends were 2 bases for V and 5 bases for J; bases not matched to a gene: 5. CDR3 length: 14 residues. The CDR3 region is CATSRRTGLHEQYF. CDR3 in DNA: TGTGCCACCAGCAGACGGACAGGGCTCCACGAGCAGTACTTC. Full variable domain (rest looked up from reference TRBV15 and TRBJ2-7): DAMVIQNPRYQVTQFGKPVTLSCSQTLNHNVMYWYQQKSSQAPKLLFHYYDKDFNNEADTPDNFQSRRPNTSFCFLDIRSPGLGDTAMYLCATSRRTGLHEQYFGPGTRLTVT.

The V call is TRBV2, the J call TRBJ2-7; 9 nucleotides align to TRBD2. This CDR3 is 15 amino acids long. Unmatched junction bases numbered 8, after V lost 8 bases and J lost 0 bases. Per the germline V gene, CDR1 is SNHLY and CDR2 is FYNNEI. The chain's CDR3 is CASPRVAGVSYEQYF. Here the CDR3 DNA reads TGTGCCAGCCCGCGCGTAGCGGGAGTCTCCTACGAGCAGTACTTC.

The genes are TRBV28 and TRBJ1-2, with TRBD1 matching 8 bases. J was trimmed by 4 bases and V by 3 bases; bases with no gene match: 13. The CDR3 length is 17 residues. Germline values: CDR1 MDHEN, CDR2 SYDVKM. The CDR3: CASSFPPGTGGGYGYTF. The CDR3 bases are TGTGCCAGCAGTTTCCCCCCCGGGACAGGAGGCGGCTATGGCTACACCTTC.

The chain has TRBV4-1 and TRBJ1-6; 10 bases are a match to TRBD1. Germline V CDR1 and CDR2: MGHRA, YSYEKL. This CDR3 contains 15 residues. Losses at the gene ends were 5 bases for V and 14 bases for J; bases not matched to a gene: 12. The CDR3 here is CASSTPGQGMRALHF. In DNA, the CDR3 is TGCGCCAGCAGCACCCCGGGACAGGGGATGAGGGCCCTCCACTTT.

CDR3 DNA: TGTGCCAGCAGTGTACTAGACTACGAGCAGTACTTC. It is translated as CASSVLDYEQYF. The genes are TRBV6-1 and TRBJ2-5, with TRBD2 as a possible D gene (5 bases). The DNA end lines up better with TRBJ2-7; the J call may be wrong. Germline V lookup: CDR1 MNHNS, CDR2 SASEGT. The CDR3 has 12 residues.

This clone was seen once. J is TRBJ1-3 and V is TRBV29-1; TRBD1 might be the D (5 bases). Germline-derived CDR1 and CDR2 are SQVTM and ANQGSEA. CDR3 length: 14 amino acids. V lost 4 bases, J lost 3 bases, and 13 bases lay in between. As DNA, the CDR3 is TGCAGCGTTGTCGCGGGGGAGGGTGGAAACACCATATATTTT. Its translation: CSVVAGEGGNTIYF.

The chain uses TRBV28 and TRBJ2-6; maybe TRBD2 (6 bases). The germline V gene encodes CDR1 MDHEN and CDR2 SYDVKM. The CDR3 consists of 18 residues. Trimming cost V 3 bases and J 4 bases, with 19 bases left between them. The CDR3 is CASSFLPREALGANVLTF. For the CDR3, the DNA is TGTGCCAGCAGTTTTTTACCCAGGGAGGCTCTCGGGGCCAACGTCCTGACTTTC.

CDR3 bases: TGTGCCAGCAGCGCGGGACAGACCTACGAGCAGTACTTC. Translated, it gives CASSAGQTYEQYF. The V call is TRBV11-3, the J call TRBJ2-7; D perhaps matches TRBD1 (7 bases). The CDR3 length is 13 residues. The germline V gene has CDR1 SGHNT and CDR2 YENEEA. V lost 5 bases, J lost 2 bases, and 10 bases lay in between.